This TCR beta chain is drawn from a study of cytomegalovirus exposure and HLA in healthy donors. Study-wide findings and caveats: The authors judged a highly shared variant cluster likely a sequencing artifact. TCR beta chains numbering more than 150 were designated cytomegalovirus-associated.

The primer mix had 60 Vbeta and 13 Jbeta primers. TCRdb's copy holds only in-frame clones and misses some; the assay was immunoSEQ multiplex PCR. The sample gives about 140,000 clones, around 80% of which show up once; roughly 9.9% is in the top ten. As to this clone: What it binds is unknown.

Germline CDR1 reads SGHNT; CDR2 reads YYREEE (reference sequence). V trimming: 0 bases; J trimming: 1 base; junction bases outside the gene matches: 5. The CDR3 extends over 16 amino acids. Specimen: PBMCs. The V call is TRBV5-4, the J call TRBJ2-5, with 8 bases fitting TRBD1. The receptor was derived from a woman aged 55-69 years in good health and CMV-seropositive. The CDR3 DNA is TGTGCCAGCAGCTTGGGCCCGACAGGGGCCCAAGAGACCCAGTACTTC. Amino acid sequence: CASSLGPTGAQETQYF.